A selection of T cell receptor beta chains follows, all from one sample in a study of blood T cell repertoires in COVID-19. Measured with immunoSEQ multiplex PCR; TCRdb has only the in-frame clones, and not every one. The sample lists fewer than 250,000 clones; 80% to 90% were seen once. Sequenced input: PBMCs or T cells enriched from blood (not recorded which). The receptors originated from a woman aged 45-60 years with acute COVID-19. CDR3s include the opening cysteine and the closing phenylalanine or tryptophan. D genes are given only for firm matches. The size entry is marked missing in some rows and otherwise reads once, few, many or a size class.

j_gene: TRBJ2-7
v_gene: TRBV4-3
abundance: -
d_gene: -
CDR3aa: CASSQDPLATYEQYF
CDR3nt: TGCGCCAGCAGCCAAGATCCCCTAGCGACCTACGAGCAGTACTTC

j_gene: TRBJ1-1
v_gene: TRBV5-1
abundance: -
d_gene: -
CDR3aa: CASSLQAEDTEAFF
CDR3nt: TGCGCCAGCAGCCTCCAGGCGGAGGACACTGAAGCTTTCTTT

j_gene: TRBJ1-2
v_gene: TRBV15
abundance: once
d_gene: -
CDR3aa: CATSRSGQGYTF
CDR3nt: TGTGCCACCAGCAGATCTGGGCAAGGCTACACCTTC

j_gene: TRBJ1-5
v_gene: TRBV12-5
abundance: -
d_gene: -
CDR3aa: CASGLVKGIPQHF
CDR3nt: TGTGCTAGTGGTTTGGTAAAGGGGATACCCCAGCATTTT

j_gene: TRBJ2-7
v_gene: TRBV5-6
abundance: many
d_gene: TRBD2
CDR3aa: CASSLWTSIHEQYF
CDR3nt: TGTGCCAGCAGCTTATGGACTAGCATCCACGAGCAGTACTTC

j_gene: TRBJ2-3
v_gene: TRBV5-1
abundance: -
d_gene: -
CDR3aa: CASSLLQGYDTQYF
CDR3nt: TGCGCCAGCAGCTTGTTACAGGGATACGATACGCAGTATTTT

j_gene: TRBJ2-3
v_gene: TRBV27
abundance: -
d_gene: TRBD2
CDR3aa: CASSTLAGGPPDTQYF
CDR3nt: TGTGCCAGCAGTACCCTAGCGGGAGGGCCCCCAGATACGCAGTATTTT

j_gene: TRBJ2-7
v_gene: TRBV28
abundance: -
d_gene: -
CDR3aa: CASSPLASTGTLFYEQYF
CDR3nt: TGTGCCAGCAGTCCACTCGCGAGTACCGGGACACTATTCTACGAGCAGTACTTC

j_gene: TRBJ2-1
v_gene: TRBV9
abundance: once
d_gene: -
CDR3aa: CASSVDSSTNEQFF
CDR3nt: TGTGCCAGCAGCGTAGACTCCTCAACTAATGAGCAGTTCTTC

j_gene: TRBJ2-1
v_gene: TRBV27
abundance: few
d_gene: -
CDR3aa: CASSWGTDYRYEQFF
CDR3nt: TGTGCCAGCAGTTGGGGTACGGATTACAGGTATGAGCAGTTCTTC

j_gene: TRBJ2-5
v_gene: TRBV2
abundance: -
d_gene: -
CDR3aa: CASSGAGPFYQETQYF
CDR3nt: TGTGCCAGCAGTGGGGCAGGGCCTTTCTACCAAGAGACCCAGTACTTC

j_gene: TRBJ1-5
v_gene: TRBV2
abundance: -
d_gene: TRBD1
CDR3aa: CASRGTGGGRSNQPQHF
CDR3nt: TGTGCCAGCAGAGGGACAGGGGGCGGGCGAAGCAATCAGCCCCAGCATTTT

j_gene: TRBJ2-3
v_gene: TRBV7-3
abundance: -
d_gene: -
CDR3aa: CASSLAITDTQYF
CDR3nt: TGTGCCAGCAGCTTAGCTATCACAGATACGCAGTATTTT

j_gene: TRBJ2-3
v_gene: TRBV19
abundance: -
d_gene: -
CDR3aa: CASSLIGTDTQYF
CDR3nt: TGTGCCAGTAGTCTCATAGGCACAGATACGCAGTATTTT